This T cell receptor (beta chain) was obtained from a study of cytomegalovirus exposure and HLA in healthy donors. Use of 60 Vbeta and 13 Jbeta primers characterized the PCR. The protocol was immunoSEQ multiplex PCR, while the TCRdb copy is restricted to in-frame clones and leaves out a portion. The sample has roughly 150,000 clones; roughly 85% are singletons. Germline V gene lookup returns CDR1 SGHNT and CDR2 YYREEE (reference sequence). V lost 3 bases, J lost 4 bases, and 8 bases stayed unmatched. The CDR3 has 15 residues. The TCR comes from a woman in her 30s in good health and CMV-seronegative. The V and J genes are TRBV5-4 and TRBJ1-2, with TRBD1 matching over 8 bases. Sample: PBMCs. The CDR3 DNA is TGTGCCAGCAGCTCAGCCCCGGGACAGGCCTATGGCTACACCTTC. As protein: CASSSAPGQAYGYTF.